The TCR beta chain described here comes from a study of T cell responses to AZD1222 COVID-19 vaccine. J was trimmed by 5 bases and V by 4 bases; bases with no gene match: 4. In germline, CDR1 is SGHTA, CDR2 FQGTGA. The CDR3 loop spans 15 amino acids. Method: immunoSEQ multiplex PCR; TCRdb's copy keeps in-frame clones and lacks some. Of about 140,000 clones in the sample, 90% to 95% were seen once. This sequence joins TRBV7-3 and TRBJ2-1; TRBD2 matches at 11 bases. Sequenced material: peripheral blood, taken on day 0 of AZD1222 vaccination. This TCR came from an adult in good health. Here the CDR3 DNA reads TGTGCCAGCAGCTATGGGACTAGCGGAAACAATGAGCAGTTCTTC. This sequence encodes CASSYGTSGNNEQFF.